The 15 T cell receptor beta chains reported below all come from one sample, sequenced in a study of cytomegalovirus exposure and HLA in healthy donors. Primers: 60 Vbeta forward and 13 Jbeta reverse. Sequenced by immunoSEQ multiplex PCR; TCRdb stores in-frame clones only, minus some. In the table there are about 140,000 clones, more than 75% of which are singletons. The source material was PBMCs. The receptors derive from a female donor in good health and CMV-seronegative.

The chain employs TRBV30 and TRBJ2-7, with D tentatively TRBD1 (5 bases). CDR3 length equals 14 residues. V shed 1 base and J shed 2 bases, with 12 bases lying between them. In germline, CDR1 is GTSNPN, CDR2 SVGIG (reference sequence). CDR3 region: CAWSELVGPYEQYF. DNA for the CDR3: TGTGCCTGGAGTGAGCTAGTGGGGCCCTACGAGCAGTACTTC.

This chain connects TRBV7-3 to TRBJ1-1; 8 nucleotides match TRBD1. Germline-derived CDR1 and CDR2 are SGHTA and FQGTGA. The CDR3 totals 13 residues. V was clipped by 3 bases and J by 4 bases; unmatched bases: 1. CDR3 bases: TGTGCCAGCAGCTTGGGACAGGCCACTGAAGCTTTCTTT. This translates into CASSLGQATEAFF.

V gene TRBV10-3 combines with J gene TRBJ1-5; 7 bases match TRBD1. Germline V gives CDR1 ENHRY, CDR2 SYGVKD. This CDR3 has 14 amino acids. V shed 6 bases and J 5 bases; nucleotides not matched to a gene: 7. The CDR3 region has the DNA TGTGCCATCAGCATGAGGGGGCCGGATCAGCCCCAGCATTTT. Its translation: CAISMRGPDQPQHF.

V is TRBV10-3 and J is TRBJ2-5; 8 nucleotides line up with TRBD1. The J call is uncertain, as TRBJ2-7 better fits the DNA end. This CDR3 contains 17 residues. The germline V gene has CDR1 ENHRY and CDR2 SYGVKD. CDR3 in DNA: TGTGCCATCAGTGAGTCGAGTGGGTTCGGACAGGGCGGCGAGCAGTACTTC. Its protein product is CAISESSGFGQGGEQYF.

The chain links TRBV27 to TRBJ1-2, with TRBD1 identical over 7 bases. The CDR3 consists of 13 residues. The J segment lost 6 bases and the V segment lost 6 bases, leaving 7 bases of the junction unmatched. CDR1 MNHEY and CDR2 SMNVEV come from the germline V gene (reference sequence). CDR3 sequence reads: CASSQRQGHGYTF. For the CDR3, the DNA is TGTGCCAGCAGCCAAAGACAGGGTCATGGCTACACCTTC.

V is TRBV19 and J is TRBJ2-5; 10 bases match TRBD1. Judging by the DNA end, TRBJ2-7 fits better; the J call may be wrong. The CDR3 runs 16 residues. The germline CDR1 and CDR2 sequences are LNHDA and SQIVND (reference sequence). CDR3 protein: CASSIGRGQGLYEQYF. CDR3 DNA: TGTGCCAGTAGTATAGGTCGGGGACAGGGGCTCTACGAGCAGTACTTC.

This CDR3 reads CASSSFLAGGQTEQYF. The CDR3 DNA follows: TGTGCCAGCAGTTCCTTCCTAGCGGGAGGGCAGACCGAGCAGTACTTC. This chain joins TRBV28 and TRBJ2-7; the match to TRBD2 covers 12 bases. The CDR3 is made up of 16 amino acids. The junction had 10 bases not matched to a gene; V was cut back by 4 bases and J by 6 bases. In germline, CDR1 is MDHEN, CDR2 SYDVKM.

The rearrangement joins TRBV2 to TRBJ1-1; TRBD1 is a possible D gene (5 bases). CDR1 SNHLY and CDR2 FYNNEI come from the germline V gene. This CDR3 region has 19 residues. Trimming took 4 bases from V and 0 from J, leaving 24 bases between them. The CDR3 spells CASSVGGGSVGNMNTEAFF. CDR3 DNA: TGTGCCAGCAGTGTGGGGGGGGGATCGGTTGGCAACATGAACACTGAAGCTTTCTTT.

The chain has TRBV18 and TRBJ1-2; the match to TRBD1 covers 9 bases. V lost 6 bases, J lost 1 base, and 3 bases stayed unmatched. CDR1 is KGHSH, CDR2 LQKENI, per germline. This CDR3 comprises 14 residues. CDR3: CASSTGQGNYGYTF. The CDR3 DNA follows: TGTGCCAGCTCTACGGGACAGGGTAACTATGGCTACACCTTC.

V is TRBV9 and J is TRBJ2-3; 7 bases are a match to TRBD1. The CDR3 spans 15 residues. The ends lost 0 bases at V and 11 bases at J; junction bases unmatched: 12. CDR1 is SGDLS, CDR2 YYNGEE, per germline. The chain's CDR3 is CASSVGSEGAGGQYF. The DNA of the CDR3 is TGTGCCAGCAGCGTAGGAAGTGAGGGGGCCGGAGGGCAGTATTTT.

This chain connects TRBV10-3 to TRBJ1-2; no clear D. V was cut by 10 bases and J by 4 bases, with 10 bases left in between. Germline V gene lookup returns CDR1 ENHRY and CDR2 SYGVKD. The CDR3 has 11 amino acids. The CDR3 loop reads CASQSPYGYTF. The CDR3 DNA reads TGTGCCAGCCAGTCCCCCTATGGCTACACCTTC.

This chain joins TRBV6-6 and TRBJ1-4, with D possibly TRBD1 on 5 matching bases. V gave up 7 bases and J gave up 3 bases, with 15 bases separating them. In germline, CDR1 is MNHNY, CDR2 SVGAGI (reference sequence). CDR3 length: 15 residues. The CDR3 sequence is CASTADRYPNEKLFF. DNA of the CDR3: TGTGCCAGCACCGCTGACAGATATCCTAATGAAAAACTGTTTTTT.

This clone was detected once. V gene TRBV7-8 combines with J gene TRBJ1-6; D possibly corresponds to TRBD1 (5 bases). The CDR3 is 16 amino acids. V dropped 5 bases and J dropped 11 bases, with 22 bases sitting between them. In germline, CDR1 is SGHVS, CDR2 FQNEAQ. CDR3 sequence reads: CASSLTSGGTRPPLHF. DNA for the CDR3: TGTGCCAGCAGCCTAACATCGGGAGGGACCCGGCCACCCCTCCACTTT.

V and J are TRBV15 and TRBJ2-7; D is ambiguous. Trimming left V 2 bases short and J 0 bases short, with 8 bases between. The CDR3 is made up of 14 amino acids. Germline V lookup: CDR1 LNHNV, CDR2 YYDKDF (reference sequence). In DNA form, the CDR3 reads TGTGCCACCAGCAGAATTTTTAACTCCTACGAGCAGTACTTC. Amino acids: CATSRIFNSYEQYF.

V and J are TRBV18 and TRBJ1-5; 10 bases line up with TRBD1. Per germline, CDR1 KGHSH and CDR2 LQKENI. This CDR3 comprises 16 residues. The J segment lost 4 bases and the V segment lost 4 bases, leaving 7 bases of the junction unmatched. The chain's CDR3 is CASSQAGTGENQPQHF. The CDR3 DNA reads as TGTGCCAGCTCACAGGCCGGGACAGGGGAGAATCAGCCCCAGCATTTT.